This T cell receptor beta chain was found in a study of human T cells and chemical hapten exposure. Study-wide context: Scalp application of diphenylcyclopropenone was performed weekly in patients across the entire approximately 23-week study.

TCRdb used MiXCR to reprocess the RACE reads, holding one entry per CDR3 protein. Of some 350,000 distinct CDR3 sequences listed, around 7% are singletons. With V trimmed by 2 bases and J by 5 bases, 9 bases remained unmatched. Germline V gene lookup returns CDR1 SEHNR and CDR2 FQNEAQ (reference sequence). The length of the CDR3 is 16 residues. Time point: patch test 1, 2 weeks after DPC sensitization. The treatment is: therapeutic diphenylcyclopropenone sensitization with weekly scalp DPC. The V gene is TRBV7-9, the J gene TRBJ1-5; TRBD1 aligns across 7 bases. Sequencing used whole blood, obtained in connection with sensitization to the hapten diphenylcyclopropenone (DPC). The TCR was taken from a woman between 18 and 30 years old with alopecia areata. Some clones in this sample may be carry-over from other donors' samples. The CDR3 sequence: CASSLLWQGDDQPQHF. Here the CDR3 DNA reads TGTGCCAGCAGCTTATTATGGCAGGGGGACGATCAGCCCCAGCATTTT.